This passage covers 18 T cell receptor beta chains from one sample sequenced in a study of cytomegalovirus exposure and HLA in healthy donors. 60 Vbeta and 13 Jbeta primers were used in PCR. The repertoire was sequenced with immunoSEQ multiplex PCR; TCRdb's copy has only in-frame clones and lacks some. The sample includes roughly 190,000 clones, about 90% of them seen just once. The sequencing sample was made of PBMCs. The receptors here all came from a boy aged 2-9 years in good health and CMV-seronegative.

The rearrangement links TRBV5-1 to TRBJ2-3; D may be TRBD2 (7 bases). Germline values: CDR1 SGHRS, CDR2 YFSETQ. This CDR3 is built from 15 residues. Between the trimmed V and J ends, which lost 4 bases and 5 bases, there was a span of 17 bases. In DNA form, the CDR3 reads TGCGCCAGCAGCCCCCGAGGGGGGGCCGGAGATACGCAGTATTTT. It yields the protein CASSPRGGAGDTQYF.

The DNA for the CDR3 is TGTGCCAGCAGGGACAGGGTGGCTGGCTACACCTTC. It codes for CASRDRVAGYTF. The chain links TRBV6-5 to TRBJ1-2, with 8 nucleotides matching TRBD1. The CDR3 totals 12 residues. Germline values: CDR1 MNHEY, CDR2 SVGAGI. The J segment lost 7 bases and the V segment lost 6 bases, leaving 4 bases of the junction unmatched.

This clone was seen at least ten times. This chain uses TRBV4-1 with TRBJ1-5, with D maybe TRBD1 (5 bases). Germline CDR1 reads MGHRA; CDR2 reads YSYEKL. There are 17 residues in the CDR3. Trimming removed 6 bases from V and 5 bases from J, with 23 bases in between. In DNA, the CDR3 is TGCGCCAGCAGTACCTACACCACCGGGACTCGAGATCAGCCCCAGCATTTT. Its protein is CASSTYTTGTRDQPQHF.

V is TRBV27 and J is TRBJ1-5; D is unresolved. Germline values: CDR1 MNHEY, CDR2 SMNVEV (reference sequence). V was clipped by 9 bases and J by 2 bases, with 20 bases between them. This CDR3 has 16 amino acids. The CDR3 DNA reads TGTGCCAGGAGACCAGGTTGCCACAATCGCAATCAGCCCCAGCATTTT. Translation: CARRPGCHNRNQPQHF.

This sequence joins TRBV25-1 and TRBJ1-3, with TRBD1 as a possible D gene (5 bases). The V gene's germline CDR1 is MGHDK and CDR2 SYGVNS. Trimming took off 2 bases at V and 6 bases at J, with 20 bases between the two ends. This CDR3 spans 17 amino acids. CDR3 sequence: CASSEGRGVGAVNTIYF. CDR3 sequence (DNA): TGTGCCAGCAGTGAAGGCCGTGGCGTAGGGGCGGTAAACACCATATATTTT. Full variable domain (missing parts from reference TRBV25-1 and TRBJ1-3): EADIYQTPRYLVIGTGKKITLECSQTMGHDKMYWYQQDPGMELHLIHYSYGVNSTEKGDLSSESTVSRIRTEHFPLTLESARPSHTSQYLCASSEGRGVGAVNTIYFGEGSWLTVV.

The chain combines TRBV5-1 with TRBJ1-1, with 10 bases aligning to TRBD1. Trimming cost V 4 bases and J 4 bases; bases outside gene matches: 10. The germline V gene encodes CDR1 SGHRS and CDR2 YFSETQ. This CDR3 region has 16 residues. CDR3 protein: CASSPRTGGVVTEAFF. For the CDR3, the DNA is TGCGCCAGCAGCCCGCGGACAGGGGGAGTTGTCACTGAAGCTTTCTTT.

This sequence joins TRBV4-1 and TRBJ2-7, with D uncertain. CDR1 is MGHRA and CDR2 is YSYEKL in the germline V gene. The CDR3 length is 14 residues. V was clipped by 8 bases and J by 0 bases, with 14 bases between them. The CDR3 reads CASALLVSSYEQYF. Written as DNA, the CDR3 is TGCGCCAGCGCACTCTTAGTTAGCTCCTACGAGCAGTACTTC.

V gene TRBV6-1 combines with J gene TRBJ2-7; D unclear. The CDR3 consists of 10 residues. Trimming took 8 bases from V and 3 from J, leaving 5 bases between them. CDR1 and CDR2 from the germline V gene are MNHNS and SASEGT. CDR3 sequence reads: CASLHYEQYF. The CDR3 DNA is TGTGCCAGCTTACACTACGAGCAGTACTTC.

A few counts support this clone. The J gene is TRBJ2-3, the V gene TRBV5-1, with 7 bases matching TRBD1. With V trimmed by 4 bases and J by 2 bases, 7 bases remained unmatched. CDR1 and CDR2 (germline): SGHRS, YFSETQ. The CDR3 contains 15 residues. DNA of the CDR3: TGCGCCAGCAGCGACCCGGGACAGTCCACAGATACGCAGTATTTT. This gives the protein CASSDPGQSTDTQYF.

The gene calls are TRBV7-9 and TRBJ1-1; TRBD1 aligns across 7 bases. V trimming: 5 bases; J trimming: 0 bases; junction bases outside the gene matches: 3. This CDR3 contains 14 residues. CDR1 is SEHNR and CDR2 is FQNEAQ in the germline V gene (reference sequence). In DNA, the CDR3 is TGTGCCAGCAGCCGACAGGGAGTGAACACTGAAGCTTTCTTT. This translates into CASSRQGVNTEAFF.

The chain couples TRBV4-1 to TRBJ2-3; maybe TRBD1 (6 bases). CDR1 MGHRA and CDR2 YSYEKL come from the germline V gene. V was shortened by 4 bases and J by 0 bases, with 11 bases between the two germline ends. The CDR3 has 15 amino acids. CDR3 bases: TGCGCCAGCAGCCCAGGGGCGGCTAGCACAGATACGCAGTATTTT. Amino acids: CASSPGAASTDTQYF.

The CDR3 DNA follows: TGTGCCAGCAGCCAACGGTGGGAGGGCTCAGATACGCAGTATTTT. Its translation is CASSQRWEGSDTQYF. The chain uses TRBV14 and TRBJ2-3; 7 nucleotides match TRBD2. Germline V gives CDR1 SGHDN, CDR2 FVKESK. This CDR3 has 15 residues. V was pared by 2 bases and J by 4 bases, with 6 bases of the junction left unmatched.

The rearrangement links TRBV15 to TRBJ2-3; D is possibly TRBD1 (6 bases). V was clipped by 3 bases and J by 2 bases, with 12 bases between them. The CDR3 consists of 15 residues. Germline V lookup: CDR1 LNHNV, CDR2 YYDKDF (reference sequence). This CDR3 is CATSRKGGATDTQYF. In DNA, the CDR3 is TGTGCCACCAGCAGGAAAGGGGGTGCCACAGATACGCAGTATTTT. Full variable domain (remainder filled in from reference TRBV15 and TRBJ2-3): DAMVIQNPRYQVTQFGKPVTLSCSQTLNHNVMYWYQQKSSQAPKLLFHYYDKDFNNEADTPDNFQSRRPNTSFCFLDIRSPGLGDTAMYLCATSRKGGATDTQYFGPGTRLTVL.

The CDR3 region has the DNA TGTGCCAGCAGCGTACCAGGGGACGAGCAGTACTTC. It is translated as CASSVPGDEQYF. J is TRBJ2-5 and V is TRBV7-9, with a weak D call TRBD1 (6 bases). Gene TRBJ2-7 matches the end of the DNA better, so the J call may be wrong. The CDR3 is 12 amino acids. The germline gives CDR1 SEHNR, CDR2 FQNEAQ (reference sequence).

This clone was picked up a small number of times. This chain uses TRBV6-1 with TRBJ2-7, with D maybe TRBD1 (5 bases). Deletions cut 8 bases from V and 5 bases from J, with 13 bases between. Germline-derived CDR1 and CDR2 are MNHNS and SASEGT. The length of the CDR3 is 12 residues. Written as DNA, the CDR3 is TGTGCCAGCGGCTACCCCAGGGACGAGCAGTACTTC. Its translation: CASGYPRDEQYF.

Here the CDR3 DNA reads TGTGCCAGCAGCGAACAACAGGGGGCGCTTTACACTGAAGCTTTCTTT. Residues: CASSEQQGALYTEAFF. The rearrangement joins TRBV28 to TRBJ1-1, with 9 nucleotides matching TRBD1. CDR3 length: 16 amino acids. J was trimmed by 3 bases and V by 6 bases; bases with no gene match: 11. The germline CDR1 and CDR2 sequences are MDHEN and SYDVKM. The whole variable domain, remainder taken from reference TRBV28 and TRBJ1-1, is DVKVTQSSRYLVKRTGEKVFLECVQDMDHENMFWYRQDPGLGLRLIYFSYDVKMKEKGDIPEGYSVSREKKERFSLILESASTNQTSMYLCASSEQQGALYTEAFFGQGTRLTVV.

This chain connects TRBV6-1 to TRBJ2-7; 7 bases fit TRBD1. CDR1 MNHNS and CDR2 SASEGT come from the germline V gene. The V and J ends lost 7 bases and 1 base, in that order; junction bases with no gene match: 10. This CDR3 region has 15 residues. The CDR3, as DNA: TGTGCCAGCAAGAGGGGGACAGTTGCTTCCTACGAGCAGTACTTC. This encodes CASKRGTVASYEQYF.

A single count supports this clone. The rearrangement uses TRBV29-1 and TRBJ2-4, with D possibly being TRBD2 (5 bases). This CDR3 spans 12 amino acids. The V end was cut by 7 bases, the J end by 12 bases, with 19 bases between. Germline assignment: CDR1 SQVTM and CDR2 ANQGSEA. DNA of the CDR3: TGCAGCGGCCGGGATTCACCCCGTTCTCAGTACTTC. Amino acid sequence: CSGRDSPRSQYF.